Listed below are T cell receptor beta chains from one sample, sequenced in a study of blood T cell repertoires in COVID-19. Sequenced by immunoSEQ multiplex PCR; TCRdb stores in-frame clones only, minus some. There are 45,000 to 50,000 clones in the sample; 75% to 85% occur only once, and 7.3% lies in the top ten. Input material: peripheral blood. Receptor source: a man aged 35 to 55 with acute or convalescent COVID-19. CDR3s include the opening cysteine and the closing phenylalanine or tryptophan. The order of the fields is clone size, J gene, V gene, D gene, CDR3 DNA, CDR3 protein. D genes are given only for firm matches. The size of a clone is reported for some rows only, either as once, few or many, or as a class for expanded clones.

size: -
J: TRBJ1-2
V: TRBV2
D: TRBD1
DNA: TGTGCCAGCAGTTTTGGACAGGGGAACTATGGCTACACCTTC
CDR3: CASSFGQGNYGYTF

size: -
J: TRBJ1-2
V: TRBV21-1
D: -
DNA: TGTGCCAGCAGCAAGCCCAGGAAGATACATGGCTACACCTTC
CDR3: CASSKPRKIHGYTF

size: -
J: TRBJ2-5
V: TRBV5-1
D: -
DNA: TGCGCCAGCAGCTTGAATCCGCAGGGTGCGGATGTGGAGACCCAGTACTTC
CDR3: CASSLNPQGADVETQYF

size: -
J: TRBJ2-1
V: TRBV4-3
D: -
DNA: TGCGCCAGCAGCCAAGAGGCTAGAGGGAGTAGTCAGTTCTTC
CDR3: CASSQEARGSSQFF

size: -
J: TRBJ2-7
V: TRBV5-4
D: -
DNA: TGTGCCAGCAGTCGACCCGACTCGTCCTACGAGCAGTACTTC
CDR3: CASSRPDSSYEQYF

size: -
J: TRBJ2-7
V: TRBV29-1
D: TRBD1
DNA: TGCAGCGTTAATCCGACAGGGAACGAGCAGTACTTC
CDR3: CSVNPTGNEQYF

size: -
J: TRBJ2-2
V: TRBV18
D: -
DNA: TGTGCCAGCTCCTTTGACAGGACCGGGGAGCTGTTTTTT
CDR3: CASSFDRTGELFF

size: -
J: TRBJ2-5
V: TRBV9
D: -
DNA: TGTGCCAGCAGCGTAATTGCGGGGTCCCAAGCGACCCAGTACTTC
CDR3: CASSVIAGSQATQYF

size: -
J: TRBJ2-5
V: TRBV7-9
D: TRBD2
DNA: TGTGCCAGCAGCTTAGCGCAAGGTGGGGGGGAAGAGACCCAGTACTTC
CDR3: CASSLAQGGGEETQYF

size: -
J: TRBJ2-7
V: TRBV6-5
D: -
DNA: TGTGCCAGCAGTTACGGTGTCAGATCCTACGAGCAGTACTTC
CDR3: CASSYGVRSYEQYF

size: -
J: TRBJ1-6
V: TRBV6-6
D: -
DNA: TGTGCCAGCAACGATCCTAGGTCCAATTCACCCCTCCACTTT
CDR3: CASNDPRSNSPLHF

size: -
J: TRBJ2-5
V: TRBV7-6
D: -
DNA: TGTGCCAGCAGCTTAGCTGTGTCAGGGGAAGAGACCCAGTACTTC
CDR3: CASSLAVSGEETQYF

size: -
J: TRBJ2-1
V: TRBV5-4
D: TRBD1
DNA: TGTGCCAGCAGCCAACCGATAACCCACAGGGGGAGTAGGGATGAGCAGTTCTTC
CDR3: CASSQPITHRGSRDEQFF

size: -
J: TRBJ1-2
V: TRBV6-5
D: -
DNA: TGTGCCAGCATTAGTCCTTCTGGCTACACCTTC
CDR3: CASISPSGYTF

size: few
J: TRBJ2-1
V: TRBV15
D: TRBD1
DNA: TGTGCCACCAGCAGAGATTATTCCGGGACAGTTTACGATGAGCAGTTCTTC
CDR3: CATSRDYSGTVYDEQFF

size: -
J: TRBJ1-2
V: TRBV6-5
D: TRBD1
DNA: TGTGCCAGCGGGGATCAGGGGGCCGGTGGCTACACCTTC
CDR3: CASGDQGAGGYTF

size: -
J: TRBJ2-2
V: TRBV5-1
D: -
DNA: TGCGCCAGCAGATCTGTCGGCGGGGAGCTGTTTTTT
CDR3: CASRSVGGELFF

size: -
J: TRBJ2-1
V: TRBV11-2
D: TRBD2
DNA: TGTGCCAGCAGCTTAGAAGCGGGGGCCCTCATTGGGTTCTTC
CDR3: CASSLEAGALIGFF

size: -
J: TRBJ1-1
V: TRBV6-2/TRBV6-3
D: -
DNA: TGTGCCAGCAGTTACCCCCAAATGGAAGCTTTCTTT
CDR3: CASSYPQMEAFF

size: -
J: TRBJ2-7
V: TRBV7-9
D: TRBD2
DNA: TGTGCCAGCAGCTCTCGACTAGCGGGGTTGGAGCAGTACTTC
CDR3: CASSSRLAGLEQYF

size: -
J: TRBJ2-2
V: TRBV24-1
D: TRBD1
DNA: TGTGCCACCAGTGACATGACAGGGATCACCGGGGAGCTGTTTTTT
CDR3: CATSDMTGITGELFF

size: once
J: TRBJ2-7
V: TRBV13
D: -
DNA: TGTGCCAGCAGCCGTACCCCAGGGGAGGGTTCCGAGCAGTACTTC
CDR3: CASSRTPGEGSEQYF

size: -
J: TRBJ2-3
V: TRBV29-1
D: -
DNA: TGCAGCGTTGATAACCCCTCGGTATTT
CDR3: CSVDNPSVF

size: -
J: TRBJ1-1
V: TRBV6-5
D: -
DNA: TGTGCCAGCATGGACTACTTGAACACTGAAGCTTTCTTT
CDR3: CASMDYLNTEAFF

size: once
J: TRBJ1-2
V: TRBV27
D: -
DNA: TGTGCCAGCAGTTTATCGATAAACGAAGCCGTCTATGGCTACACCTTC
CDR3: CASSLSINEAVYGYTF

size: -
J: TRBJ1-2
V: TRBV6-5
D: -
DNA: TGTGCCAGCCGGGGGGGCCTTCAGGGGAAGCGTGGCTACACCTTC
CDR3: CASRGGLQGKRGYTF

size: -
J: TRBJ2-3
V: TRBV7-9
D: -
DNA: TGTGCCAGCAGCTTAATGGGGGGGCCGGTAGATACGCAGTATTTT
CDR3: CASSLMGGPVDTQYF

size: -
J: TRBJ1-5
V: TRBV19
D: -
DNA: TGTGCCAGTAGTAAGGGCAGGGGCGGCAATCAGCCCCAGCATTTT
CDR3: CASSKGRGGNQPQHF

size: -
J: TRBJ1-2
V: TRBV4-2
D: TRBD1
DNA: TGTGCCAGCAGCCAAGAACGAAGCGGACAGGGCGCATATGGCTACACCTTC
CDR3: CASSQERSGQGAYGYTF

size: once
J: TRBJ2-7
V: TRBV2
D: TRBD1
DNA: TGTGCCAGCAGATCGACAGGGAACGAGCAGTACTTC
CDR3: CASRSTGNEQYF

size: -
J: TRBJ1-2
V: TRBV27
D: TRBD1
DNA: TGTGCCAGATTCTACCGGGACAGGGGGCGCCCCCGCTATGGCTACACCTTC
CDR3: CARFYRDRGRPRYGYTF

size: -
J: TRBJ1-4
V: TRBV19
D: -
DNA: TGTGCCAGTAAAGTGACAGGCGGTAATGAAAAACTGTTTTTT
CDR3: CASKVTGGNEKLFF

size: -
J: TRBJ2-1
V: TRBV7-6
D: TRBD1
DNA: TGTGCCAGCACCTTAAATACAGGGGATGAGCAGTTCTTC
CDR3: CASTLNTGDEQFF

size: -
J: TRBJ1-2
V: TRBV6-5
D: TRBD1
DNA: TGTGCCAGCAGTTACCAGGGGGATCTCTATGGCTACACCTTC
CDR3: CASSYQGDLYGYTF

size: -
J: TRBJ1-5
V: TRBV28
D: -
DNA: TGTGCCAGCAGTTTAGGACAGACATATAGCAATCAGCCCCAGCATTTT
CDR3: CASSLGQTYSNQPQHF

size: -
J: TRBJ1-1
V: TRBV5-1
D: -
DNA: TGCGCCAGCAGCTTTTTCGTTCACACTGAAGCTTTCTTT
CDR3: CASSFFVHTEAFF

size: few
J: TRBJ1-4
V: TRBV5-4
D: TRBD1
DNA: TGTGCCAGCAGCATGACAGGGGCTGCAACTAATGAAAAACTGTTTTTT
CDR3: CASSMTGAATNEKLFF

size: -
J: TRBJ2-6
V: TRBV7-9
D: TRBD1
DNA: TGTGCCAGCAGCCACAGGGGGCTGAGCTCTGGGGCCAACGTCCTGACTTTC
CDR3: CASSHRGLSSGANVLTF

size: -
J: TRBJ2-7
V: TRBV14
D: TRBD1
DNA: TGTGCCAGCAGCCAAAACCGGGACAGCCTCTACGAGCAGTACTTC
CDR3: CASSQNRDSLYEQYF

size: -
J: TRBJ2-1
V: TRBV10-1
D: TRBD2
DNA: TGCGCCAGCTCCACTGGGACTAGTAATAGGAATGAGCAGTTCTTC
CDR3: CASSTGTSNRNEQFF

size: -
J: TRBJ2-3
V: TRBV5-4
D: TRBD2
DNA: TGTGCCAGCAGCTCGTCGAAGGCGGGGGGGTGGGCAGATACGCAGTATTTT
CDR3: CASSSSKAGGWADTQYF

size: -
J: TRBJ2-5
V: TRBV7-9
D: -
DNA: TGTGCCAGCAGCTTCAGACCCTCTAGCTCCCAAGAGACCCAGTACTTC
CDR3: CASSFRPSSSQETQYF

size: -
J: TRBJ2-1
V: TRBV7-3
D: TRBD2
DNA: TGTGCCAGCAGCCCCCAGGGAAGCGGGGGGGGAAATGAGCAGTTCTTC
CDR3: CASSPQGSGGGNEQFF

size: -
J: TRBJ1-6
V: TRBV20-1
D: -
DNA: TGCAGTGCTAGTCTACAGGGATTCAGAGTTAGTTCACCCCTCCACTTT
CDR3: CSASLQGFRVSSPLHF

size: few
J: TRBJ2-5
V: TRBV4-3
D: TRBD2
DNA: TGCGCCAGCAGCCAAGACCCGGGTTTGAGAAGCGGGGGGGCCGGAGAGACCCAGTACTTC
CDR3: CASSQDPGLRSGGAGETQYF

size: once
J: TRBJ2-5
V: TRBV5-6
D: TRBD2
DNA: TGTGCCAGCAGCTCCCCTCTAGCGGGGGGGCAAGAGACCCAGTACTTC
CDR3: CASSSPLAGGQETQYF

size: -
J: TRBJ1-4
V: TRBV5-5
D: -
DNA: TGTGCCAGCAGCCTATCTAATGAAAAACTGTTTTTT
CDR3: CASSLSNEKLFF

size: -
J: TRBJ2-5
V: TRBV3-1/TRBV3-2
D: TRBD2
DNA: TGTGCCAGCAGCCCTTGGACTAGCCGTCAAGAGACCCAGTACTTC
CDR3: CASSPWTSRQETQYF

size: -
J: TRBJ1-4
V: TRBV6-5
D: TRBD1
DNA: TGTGCCAGCAGGTTTTGGACAGGGGAAAAACTGTTTTTT
CDR3: CASRFWTGEKLFF

size: -
J: TRBJ2-7
V: TRBV5-5
D: TRBD1
DNA: TGTGCCAGCAGCGTCGGGACAGCAATCTACGAGCAGTACTTC
CDR3: CASSVGTAIYEQYF

size: -
J: TRBJ2-1
V: TRBV10-2
D: TRBD1
DNA: TGCGCCAGTTCCGGGACAGGGGCTGGGCATGAGCAGTTCTTC
CDR3: CASSGTGAGHEQFF

size: -
J: TRBJ1-5
V: TRBV20-1
D: -
DNA: TGCAGTGCTAGTTCGGAGTTGGGTCAGCCCCAGCATTTT
CDR3: CSASSELGQPQHF

size: -
J: TRBJ2-3
V: TRBV9
D: -
DNA: TGTGCCAGCAGCGTAGGGTGGGGGCACACAGATACGCAGTATTTT
CDR3: CASSVGWGHTDTQYF

size: -
J: TRBJ1-1
V: TRBV3-1/TRBV3-2
D: -
DNA: TGTGCCAGCTTGGGGCCAAGGAGGGGGAACACTGAAGCTTTCTTT
CDR3: CASLGPRRGNTEAFF

size: -
J: TRBJ1-1
V: TRBV5-4
D: -
DNA: TGTGCCAGCAGCCCCCCCCTCGCAGGAGAAGCTTTCTTT
CDR3: CASSPPLAGEAFF